These 21 T cell receptor beta chains originate from one sample sequenced in a study of blood T cell repertoires in COVID-19. Assay used: immunoSEQ multiplex PCR; TCRdb lists only in-frame clones, some missing. The data contain around 230,000 clones, around four fifths of them singletons. Sequencing was done on a sample of PBMCs or T cells enriched from blood (not recorded which). The receptor source for this set is a man in his forties who had recovered from COVID-19.

This sequence joins TRBV27 and TRBJ2-5; tentative D call: TRBD1 (6 bases). Trimming shortened V by 6 bases and J by 2 bases, and 10 bases separated the two germline ends. The CDR3 contains 13 residues. Germline V gene sequence: CDR1 MNHEY, CDR2 SMNVEV (reference sequence). For the CDR3, the DNA is TGTGCCAGCAGCACCGACAGGCAAGAGACCCAGTACTTC. Encoded protein: CASSTDRQETQYF.

CDR3 loop: CASRREATDTQYF. The CDR3 coding sequence is TGTGCCAGCAGACGGGAGGCCACAGATACGCAGTATTTT. V is TRBV5-4 and J is TRBJ2-3; 7 nucleotides align to TRBD2. CDR1 SGHNT and CDR2 YYREEE come from the germline V gene (reference sequence). V shed 5 bases and J 2 bases; nucleotides not matched to a gene: 2. This CDR3 has 13 amino acids. Complete variable domain (other parts from reference TRBV5-4 and TRBJ2-3): ETGVTQSPTHLIKTRGQQVTLRCSSQSGHNTVSWYQQALGQGPQFIFQYYREEENGRGNFPPRFSGLQFPNYSSELNVNALELDDSALYLCASRREATDTQYFGPGTRLTVL.

The V and J genes are TRBV7-8 and TRBJ2-2; 9 nucleotides agree with TRBD2. The CDR3 is made up of 16 amino acids. The V and J ends lost 3 bases and 7 bases, in that order; junction bases with no gene match: 9. CDR1 SGHVS and CDR2 FQNEAQ come from the germline V gene. The CDR3 DNA is TGTGCCAGCAGCTTGTTGCGGGAGGGATTAGTCGGGGAGCTGTTTTTT. Translating it yields CASSLLREGLVGELFF.

This clone was recorded a few times. V gene TRBV2 combines with J gene TRBJ2-2; 9 nucleotides match TRBD2. This CDR3 region has 15 residues. In germline, CDR1 is SNHLY, CDR2 FYNNEI. The V and J ends lost 4 bases and 3 bases, in that order; junction bases with no gene match: 3. In DNA, the CDR3 is TGTGCCAGCAGTGGGGCGGGAGGGCACACCGGGGAGCTGTTTTTT. This sequence encodes CASSGAGGHTGELFF.

The J gene is TRBJ1-5, the V gene TRBV2; D is ambiguous. The germline V and J ends were trimmed by 2 bases and 4 bases, with 6 bases remaining between them. The CDR3 length is 13 residues. Germline assignment: CDR1 SNHLY and CDR2 FYNNEI. The DNA for the CDR3 is TGTGCCAGCAGTGAACAGATTAATCAGCCCCAGCATTTT. It is translated as CASSEQINQPQHF.

The chain recombines TRBV5-1 with TRBJ2-3; the match to TRBD1 covers 9 bases. Germline V lookup: CDR1 SGHRS, CDR2 YFSETQ. Trimming at V came to 4 bases and at J to 10 bases, leaving 13 bases not matched to a gene. This CDR3 has 15 residues. The CDR3 DNA reads as TGCGCCAGCAGCCCAGGGACAGGGCGGGAGTGGGCGCAGTATTTT. Translating it yields CASSPGTGREWAQYF.

The rearrangement links TRBV24-1 to TRBJ2-7; the match to TRBD1 covers 7 bases. The CDR3 spans 14 residues. J lost 7 bases, V lost 5 bases, and 10 bases had no gene match. Germline V gene data show CDR1 as KGHDR and CDR2 as SFDVKD. The CDR3 sequence: CATSGRGLVGEQYF. The CDR3 coding sequence is TGTGCCACCAGTGGTAGGGGGCTTGTAGGGGAGCAGTACTTC.

The V call is TRBV7-8, the J call TRBJ1-4, with 7 bases fitting TRBD1. Unmatched junction bases numbered 7, after V lost 6 bases and J lost 6 bases. Germline lookup yields CDR1 SGHVS and CDR2 FQNEAQ. The CDR3 consists of 14 residues. The CDR3 here is CASSSLQGDEKLFF. The CDR3 region has the DNA TGTGCCAGCAGTTCTCTTCAGGGGGATGAAAAACTGTTTTTT.

The V call is TRBV7-8, the J call TRBJ1-2, with 7 bases that match TRBD1. The V gene's germline CDR1 is SGHVS and CDR2 FQNEAQ. This CDR3 has 15 amino acids. Unmatched junction bases numbered 7, after V lost 2 bases and J lost 4 bases. The CDR3 DNA follows: TGTGCCAGCAGCTTAACCCGGGACAGCTTCTATGGCTACACCTTC. This gives the protein CASSLTRDSFYGYTF. The complete variable domain, with remaining parts taken from reference TRBV7-8 and TRBJ1-2, reads GAGVSQSPRYKVAKRGQDVALRCDPISGHVSLFWYQQALGQGPEFLTYFQNEAQLDKSGLPSDRFFAERPEGSVSTLKIQRTQQEDSAVYLCASSLTRDSFYGYTFGSGTRLTVV.

This chain uses TRBV11-2 with TRBJ2-2; 9 positions match TRBD2. The CDR3 loop spans 16 amino acids. V dropped 2 bases and J dropped 6; count of bases not matched to a gene: 7. Germline V gene data show CDR1 as SGHAT and CDR2 as FQNNGV. The CDR3 DNA sequence: TGTGCCAGCAGCTTAAATTCAGCGGGGGGCGCCGGGGAGCTGTTTTTT. Protein: CASSLNSAGGAGELFF.

The chain links TRBV29-1 to TRBJ1-1, with no clear D. CDR1 and CDR2 from the germline V gene are SQVTM and ANQGSEA. This CDR3 contains 13 residues. Trimming shortened V by 6 bases and J by 3 bases, and 14 bases separated the two germline ends. The CDR3, as DNA: TGCAGCGTGGAACAATGGGAGGACACTGAAGCTTTCTTT. This sequence encodes CSVEQWEDTEAFF.

This clone was picked up one time. The chain links TRBV13 to TRBJ2-7; 7 positions match TRBD1. The germline gives CDR1 PRHDT, CDR2 FYEKMQ (reference sequence). The CDR3 consists of 14 residues. Trimming cost V 3 bases and J 5 bases; bases outside gene matches: 7. The CDR3 DNA reads TGTGCCAGCAGCTTTAGGGGGCTGCTGAACGAGCAGTACTTC. Its protein is CASSFRGLLNEQYF.

The chain carries TRBV27 and TRBJ2-5, with 7 bases lining up with TRBD1. Germline V gene data show CDR1 as MNHEY and CDR2 as SMNVEV (reference sequence). This CDR3 has 14 amino acids. J was trimmed by 5 bases and V by 3 bases; bases with no gene match: 6. In nucleotides, the CDR3 is TGTGCCAGCAGTTTGAGGGGGCTGTGGGAGACCCAGTACTTC. As protein: CASSLRGLWETQYF.

There are a few counts of this clone. The chain recombines TRBV12-3 or TRBV12-4 with TRBJ1-2; 10 bases align to TRBD1. V gave up 6 bases and J gave up 8 bases; unmatched junction bases: 6. There are 13 residues in the CDR3. The DNA of the CDR3 is TGTGCCAGCAGCCCGACAGGGGGCAGGGGCTACACCTTC. Its translation: CASSPTGGRGYTF.

The V call is TRBV5-1, the J call TRBJ1-2; 12 bases are a match to TRBD1. The germline V gene has CDR1 SGHRS and CDR2 YFSETQ. The V and J ends lost 4 bases and 6 bases, in that order; junction bases with no gene match: 7. CDR3 length equals 15 residues. The CDR3 bases are TGCGCCAGCAGCGCCGGGACAGGGGGCGCGGATGGCTACACCTTC. Residues: CASSAGTGGADGYTF.

This rearrangement joins TRBV29-1 to TRBJ1-2, with 9 bases that match TRBD1. The germline gives CDR1 SQVTM, CDR2 ANQGSEA. This CDR3 has 14 residues. Trimming cost V 5 bases and J 4 bases; bases outside gene matches: 8. CDR3 sequence (DNA): TGCAGCGTTACCCGGGACAGGGAGGGCTATGGCTACACCTTC. Amino acid sequence: CSVTRDREGYGYTF.

The rearrangement joins TRBV7-2 to TRBJ2-1, with D possibly TRBD2 on 6 matching bases. V was shortened by 2 bases and J by 4 bases, with 9 bases between the two germline ends. CDR3 length equals 14 residues. In germline, CDR1 is SGHTA, CDR2 FQGNSA. This CDR3 reads CASSLLGSYNEQFF. The DNA for the CDR3 is TGTGCCAGCAGCTTACTCGGGAGTTACAATGAGCAGTTCTTC.

V and J are TRBV30 and TRBJ1-4; tentatively, D is TRBD1 (6 bases). From germline, CDR1 is GTSNPN and CDR2 SVGIG (reference sequence). The CDR3 runs to 14 residues. The V gene lost 3 bases and the J gene lost 10 bases, with 18 bases spanning the gap. The CDR3 DNA reads TGTGCCTGGAGCGTACGGGGGGCGTTGGGAAAACTGTTTTTT. Translation: CAWSVRGALGKLFF.

This rearrangement joins TRBV9 to TRBJ2-5; 14 bases fit TRBD2. Germline CDR1 SGDLS, CDR2 YYNGEE. The CDR3 is 16 amino acids. V lost 2 bases and J lost 5; bases outside the gene matches: 5. The CDR3 coding sequence is TGTGCCAGCAGCGTCGGGACTAGCGGGGGAGTGGAGACCCAGTACTTC. It yields the protein CASSVGTSGGVETQYF.

This clone was detected once. The chain carries TRBV28 and TRBJ2-1, with TRBD2 matching 12 bases. The CDR3 contains 15 residues. Germline CDR1 and CDR2: MDHEN and SYDVKM. Trimming cost V 6 bases and J 6 bases; bases outside gene matches: 6. CDR3 nucleotides: TGTGCCAGCAGCCCTACTAGCGGGGGGTCCAATGAGCAGTTCTTC. It translates to CASSPTSGGSNEQFF.

The chain joins TRBV13 to TRBJ2-7, with a tentative D call TRBD1 (6 bases). CDR1 and CDR2 from the germline V gene are PRHDT and FYEKMQ (reference sequence). The CDR3 runs 14 residues. V was cut by 1 base and J by 11 bases, with 18 bases left in between. DNA for the CDR3: TGTGCCAGCAGCTTAGAACCACGGGACACATACAAGTACTTC. Its translation: CASSLEPRDTYKYF.